A selection of T cell receptor beta chains follows, all from one sample in a study of shared clonotypes between healthy human individuals. Assay: immunoSEQ multiplex PCR; the TCRdb copy retains only in-frame clones and omits some. The repertoire has 2 million to 3 million clones, more than 80% of them found once; the top ten carry 0.11% to 0.15%. The material sequenced was naive CD4+ T cells sorted from blood. The receptors derive from a young man in good health. CDR3s include the opening cysteine and the closing phenylalanine or tryptophan. D genes are given only for firm matches. Size tells how often a clone was seen (once, few, many) or the class of an expanded clone, and some rows leave it out.

J gene	V gene	clone size	D gene	CDR3 DNA	CDR3 protein
TRBJ2-1	TRBV5-6	NA	NA	TGTGCCAGCAGCTTAATCGATTCCTACAATGAGCAGTTCTTC	CASSLIDSYNEQFF
TRBJ2-7	TRBV18	NA	TRBD1	TGTGCCAGCTCAACGACAGGGGGTAACGAGCAGTACTTC	CASSTTGGNEQYF
TRBJ1-5	TRBV28	NA	NA	TGTGCCAGCAGTTTATCCCGCCCATCTAGCAATCAGCCCCAGCATTTT	CASSLSRPSSNQPQHF
TRBJ1-2	TRBV6-5	NA	NA	TGTGCCAGCAGTTACGATTCCACGGGGAGGGGCTACACCTTC	CASSYDSTGRGYTF
TRBJ1-5	TRBV18	NA	TRBD1	TGTGCCAGCTCACCTGGGACAGGGGGACACCAGCCCCAGCATTTT	CASSPGTGGHQPQHF
TRBJ1-2	TRBV5-1	NA	TRBD1	TGCGCCAGCAGCTTTTCGCAGGGGGACTATGGCTACACCTTC	CASSFSQGDYGYTF
TRBJ1-5	TRBV19	NA	TRBD1	TGTGCCAGTAGCGGACAGGGCCCCGGGCCCCAGCATTTT	CASSGQGPGPQHF
TRBJ2-1	TRBV29-1	NA	NA	TGCAGCGTTGATGGGTCTGTCCTACTCCTTAATGAGCAGTTCTTC	CSVDGSVLLLNEQFF
TRBJ1-1	TRBV6-1	NA	TRBD1	TGTGCCAGCAGTCCTCGGACAGGGTTTGGCACTGAAGCTTTCTTT	CASSPRTGFGTEAFF
TRBJ1-2	TRBV4-1	NA	NA	TGCGCCAGCAGCCAAGATCGGTCCGCGACAGGAAAATATGGCTACACCTTC	CASSQDRSATGKYGYTF
TRBJ2-7	TRBV7-2	NA	NA	TGTGCCAGCAGCGGCCGGGACCGGCGGTACGAGCAGTACTTC	CASSGRDRRYEQYF
TRBJ2-7	TRBV7-3	NA	NA	TGTGCCAGCAGCTTATCCGGCCACTTTGGAGAGCAGTACTTC	CASSLSGHFGEQYF
TRBJ2-5	TRBV6-6	NA	NA	TGTGCCAGCAGTTACTCGAGCAGTCAGGGAGAGACCCAGTACTTC	CASSYSSSQGETQYF
TRBJ2-2	TRBV6-5	NA	NA	TGTGCCAGCAGTTACCGGCAAGGTACCGGGGAGCTGTTTTTT	CASSYRQGTGELFF
TRBJ2-3	TRBV19	NA	TRBD1	TGTGCCAGTAGTCCTGACAGGGGGCGCACAGATACGCAGTATTTT	CASSPDRGRTDTQYF
TRBJ2-1	TRBV10-1	once	NA	TGCGCCAGCAGTGATAGGGGGAAGCAGTTCTTC	CASSDRGKQFF
TRBJ1-2	TRBV6-5	NA	TRBD1	TGTGCCAGCTTTACCGGGACAGGGATTGGCTACACCTTC	CASFTGTGIGYTF
TRBJ1-2	TRBV19	NA	TRBD1	TGTGCCAGCACCGGGACAGGGTATGGCGAGGGGTATGGCTACACCTTC	CASTGTGYGEGYGYTF
TRBJ1-4	TRBV28	NA	NA	TGTGCCAGCCGGGCAGGCAGGGAAAAACTGTTTTTT	CASRAGREKLFF
TRBJ2-3	TRBV25-1	NA	TRBD2	TGTGCCAGCACGGGGGGGGCCGTTAATACGCAGTATTTT	CASTGGAVNTQYF
TRBJ2-2	TRBV7-9	few	NA	TGTGCCAGCAGCTTAACGGGAGCGAGCACCGGGGAGCTGTTTTTT	CASSLTGASTGELFF
TRBJ2-5	TRBV5-1	NA	NA	TGCGCCAGCAGACAGAGGGGGAGCGAGACCCAGTACTTC	CASRQRGSETQYF
TRBJ2-5	TRBV5-1	NA	TRBD2	TGCGCCAGCAGCTCCGTCATCGGGGGGGCCCCCTCTTTTCAAGAGACCCAGTACTTC	CASSSVIGGAPSFQETQYF
TRBJ2-3	TRBV10-3	once	NA	TGTGCCATCAGCCACTATAAAGATACGCAGTATTTT	CAISHYKDTQYF
TRBJ2-5	TRBV5-1	NA	NA	TGCGCCAGCAGCTCCCTTACTATGAATGAGAGTCCCCAGTACTTC	CASSSLTMNESPQYF